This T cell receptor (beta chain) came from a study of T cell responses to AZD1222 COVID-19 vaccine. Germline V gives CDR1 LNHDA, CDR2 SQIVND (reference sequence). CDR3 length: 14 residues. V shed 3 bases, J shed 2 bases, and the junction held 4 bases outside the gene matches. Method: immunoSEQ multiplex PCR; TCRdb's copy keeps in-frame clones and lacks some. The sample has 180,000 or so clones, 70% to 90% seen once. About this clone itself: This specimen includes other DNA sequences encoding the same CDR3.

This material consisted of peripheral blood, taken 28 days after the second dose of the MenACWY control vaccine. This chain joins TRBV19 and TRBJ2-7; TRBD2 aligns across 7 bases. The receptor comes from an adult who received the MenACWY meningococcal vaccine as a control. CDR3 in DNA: TGTGCCAGTAGTATGGCTAGCGGTCCCTACGAGCAGTACTTC. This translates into CASSMASGPYEQYF.